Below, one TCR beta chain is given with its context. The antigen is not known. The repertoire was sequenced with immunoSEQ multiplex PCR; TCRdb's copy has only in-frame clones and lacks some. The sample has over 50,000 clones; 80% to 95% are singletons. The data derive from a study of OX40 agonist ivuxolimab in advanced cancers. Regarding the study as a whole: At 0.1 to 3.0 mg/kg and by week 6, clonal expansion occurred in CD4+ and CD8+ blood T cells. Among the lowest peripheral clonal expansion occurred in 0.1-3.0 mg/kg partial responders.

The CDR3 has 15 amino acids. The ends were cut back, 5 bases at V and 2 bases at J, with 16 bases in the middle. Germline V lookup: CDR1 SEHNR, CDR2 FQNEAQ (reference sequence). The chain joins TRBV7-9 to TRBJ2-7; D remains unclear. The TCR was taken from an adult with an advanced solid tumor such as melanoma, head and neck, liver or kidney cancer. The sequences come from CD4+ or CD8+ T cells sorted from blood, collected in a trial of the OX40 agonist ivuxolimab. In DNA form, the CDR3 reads TGTGCCAGCAGCCAAAGGACGGGCGCCACCTACGAGCAGTACTTC. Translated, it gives CASSQRTGATYEQYF.